This T cell receptor (beta chain) originates from a study of CD8 T cells in Susac syndrome (dated by TCRdb to between 2019 and 2020). About the investigation overall: Repertoire sequencing was used to test whether CD8+ T cell activation and differentiation in Susac syndrome was antigen driven. Clonality of the CD8+ T cell repertoire was compared between over ten healthy donors, about 14 Susac syndrome patients and 15 multiple sclerosis patients. Results the study describes overall, beyond this receptor: The number of individuals in the TCR sequencing and HLA analysis was acknowledged as relatively small.

Peripheral blood CD8+ and CD4+ T cells from healthy donors, Susac syndrome patients and multiple sclerosis patients were profiled by high-throughput TCR beta sequencing. The multiple sclerosis controls were treatment-naive patients who had stable or active relapsing-remitting disease and met the revised McDonald criteria. Bulk CD8+ and CD4+ T cells were purified by magnetic negative isolation, whereas CD8+ TEMRA cells were enriched by FACS. Blood was drawn into EDTA tubes, processed within 24 hours, and PBMCs were isolated by density gradient centrifugation. PBMCs intended for TCR sequencing were cryopreserved in liquid nitrogen and thawed later in a water bath at 37 degrees C. The sorted or isolated CD4+, CD8+ and CD8+ TEMRA cells had a purity of 90% or higher. Worth noting for this clonotype: Its target antigen remains unknown. One base away there is no much larger clone; base qualities are not given.

RNA was extracted with the RNeasy kit and about 0.5 to 1 ug was reverse transcribed using random hexamers. TCR beta CDR3 regions were amplified with the immunoSEQ multiplex PCR assay covering 54 Vbeta and 13 Jbeta segments. To correct PCR amplification bias, a synthetic template baseline was used for both primer optimization and computational correction. The study's own analysis went as follows. Reads were annotated to V, D and J genes per IMGT and analyzed with immunoSEQ Analyzer, keeping only productive sequences. Clonality was calculated as one minus the Shannon entropy normalized by log2 of the number of productive unique sequences. Public and private clones were assessed among the 100 most prevalent clones of each patient and control. A clone was defined as Susac-specific if it was absent from the healthy and MS cohorts, from over 1,000 published viral clones and from other ImmuneACCESS disease sequences. TCRdb trimmed the raw reads at Q25, called clones with MiXCR and kept productive beta chains. Rows matching on CDR3 protein sequence are summarized as one entry with the most common DNA and genes. TCRdb assigned the V and J calls; the authors' analysis was not used. The sample table contains 350,000 to 550,000 distinct CDR3 sequences; only one count was recorded for around 85% of them. The ten largest account for under 0.15% of the sample.

Trimming costs V 7 bases and J 4 bases, and their ends lie 16 bases apart. Looking up the germline V gene yields CDR1 MGHRA and CDR2 YSYEKL. Including cysteine and phenylalanine, the CDR3 has 15 amino acids. Here the CDR3 DNA is all that survives: 45 bases in frame from base 1. The clonotype originates from a human donor with multiple sclerosis. Sample: CD8+ T cells from PBMCs. The V and J genes are TRBV4-1 and TRBJ2-2, and TRBD2 may be the D gene, going by 6 matching bases. This receptor carries the CDR3 CASNLNAGSTGELFF. The DNA is TGCGCCAGCAACCTTAATGCGGGGTCCACCGGGGAGCTGTTTTTT.